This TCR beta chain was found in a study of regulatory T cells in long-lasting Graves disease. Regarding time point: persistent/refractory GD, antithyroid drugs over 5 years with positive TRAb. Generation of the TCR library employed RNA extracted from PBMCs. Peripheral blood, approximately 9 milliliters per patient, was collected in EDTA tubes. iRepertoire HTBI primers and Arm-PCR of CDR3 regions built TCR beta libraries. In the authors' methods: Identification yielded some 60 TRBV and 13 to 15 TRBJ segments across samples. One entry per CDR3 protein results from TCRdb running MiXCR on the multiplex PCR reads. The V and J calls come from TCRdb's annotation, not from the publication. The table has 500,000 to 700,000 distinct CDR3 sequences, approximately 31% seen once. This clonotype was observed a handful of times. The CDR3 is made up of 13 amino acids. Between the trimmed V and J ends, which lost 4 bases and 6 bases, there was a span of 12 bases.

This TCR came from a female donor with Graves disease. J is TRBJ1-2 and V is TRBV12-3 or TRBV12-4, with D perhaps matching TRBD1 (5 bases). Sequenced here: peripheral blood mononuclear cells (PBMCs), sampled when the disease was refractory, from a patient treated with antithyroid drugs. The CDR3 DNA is TGTGCCAGCAGTTCGGGGCACCGGAATGGCTACACCTTC. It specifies CASSSGHRNGYTF.